These T cell receptor beta chains were read from a single sample in a study of blood T cell repertoires in COVID-19. The data were produced by immunoSEQ multiplex PCR, yet TCRdb's version contains in-frame clones alone and is incomplete. Among under 130,000 clones listed, around 83% were seen once. Material: peripheral blood. These receptors were obtained from a woman older than 75 with acute or convalescent COVID-19. The CDR3 runs from the conserved cysteine through the conserved F or W. The D gene is left open where the match is weak. The size field is filled for only some rows; it gives once, few, many or a size class.

d_call,cdr3_length,v_call,j_call,clone_size,cdr3_nt,cdr3_aa
TRBD1,16,TRBV7-6,TRBJ1-2,.,TGTGCCAGCAGTCTTAAGCCGCCGGACAGGAACTATGGCTACACCTTC,CASSLKPPDRNYGYTF
TRBD2,16,TRBV10-3,TRBJ2-4,.,TGTGCCATCAGTGACCCAGGACTAGCGGGAGTAGACATTCAGTACTTC,CAISDPGLAGVDIQYF
TRBD1,15,TRBV7-9,TRBJ1-1,.,TGTGCCAGCAGCTTAGCGGGACAGAGGAACACTGAAGCTTTCTTT,CASSLAGQRNTEAFF
TRBD1,16,TRBV18,TRBJ1-1,once,TGTGCCAGCTCACCAGGGACCGGGACAGGGAACACTGAAGCTTTCTTT,CASSPGTGTGNTEAFF
.,16,TRBV18,TRBJ2-6,.,TGTGCCAGCTCACCACCAGCCTTGGCTGGGGCCAACGTCCTGACTTTC,CASSPPALAGANVLTF
.,14,TRBV28,TRBJ1-2,few,TGTGCCAGCAGTCCCCTGGCAGGGCGGTATGGCTACACCTTC,CASSPLAGRYGYTF
TRBD2,15,TRBV28,TRBJ2-5,.,TGTGCCAGCAGTTCCCCGGCTAGCGGGAGGGAGACCCAGTACTTC,CASSSPASGRETQYF
TRBD2,17,TRBV5-1,TRBJ2-2,.,TGCGCCAGCAGCGACCCCCTCGCGGGAGCGTTGACCGGGGAGCTGTTTTTT,CASSDPLAGALTGELFF
TRBD1,15,TRBV19,TRBJ2-1,.,TGTGCCAGTATCTCAGGGGGCTCCGGTGGTCATGAGCAGTTCTTC,CASISGGSGGHEQFF
.,13,TRBV5-5,TRBJ2-2,once,TGTGCCAGCGGCGGGGGCGGCACCGGGGAGCTGTTTTTT,CASGGGGTGELFF
TRBD1,14,TRBV30,TRBJ1-5,once,TGTGCCTGGGGGACAGGGAAGGGCAATCAGCCCCAGCATTTT,CAWGTGKGNQPQHF
.,15,TRBV24-1,TRBJ2-7,.,TGTGCCACCAGTGATCCATCCCAGGGGCCCTACGAGCAGTACTTC,CATSDPSQGPYEQYF
TRBD1,12,TRBV11-3,TRBJ2-1,.,TGTGCCAGCCGGAACAGGGGGAATGAGCAGTTCTTC,CASRNRGNEQFF
.,14,TRBV24-1,TRBJ1-5,.,TGTGCCACCAGTGTAGCCGATAGCAATCAGCCCCAGCATTTT,CATSVADSNQPQHF
TRBD1,15,TRBV4-1,TRBJ2-5,.,TGCGCCAGCAGCCAACCGGGACAGGGGGCCGAGACCCAGTACTTC,CASSQPGQGAETQYF
.,16,TRBV24-1,TRBJ1-2,.,TGTGCCACCAGTGACCCCCGGACAGCTTTCAACTATGGCTACACCTTC,CATSDPRTAFNYGYTF
TRBD1,16,TRBV2,TRBJ1-1,few,TGTGCCAGCTCCTGGACAGGGACAACTATGAACACTGAAGCTTTCTTT,CASSWTGTTMNTEAFF
.,14,TRBV19,TRBJ2-2,.,TGTGCCAGTATCAGCAGGGGAGAAACCGGGGAGCTGTTTTTT,CASISRGETGELFF
.,17,TRBV14,TRBJ1-2,.,TGTGCCAGCAGCCAAGAGGGACACGGACTTCGGAACTATGGCTACACCTTC,CASSQEGHGLRNYGYTF
.,15,TRBV7-9,TRBJ2-1,.,TGTGCCAGCAGCGGAGGACGGGGAGAGTACAATGAGCAGTTCTTC,CASSGGRGEYNEQFF
.,17,TRBV25-1,TRBJ2-3,.,TGTGCCAGCAGTGATTTCCCTACAGTAACCAGGCCAGATACGCAGTATTTT,CASSDFPTVTRPDTQYF
.,15,TRBV5-4,TRBJ2-1,.,TGTGCCAGCAGCTTGGGGACACTAACCTACAATGAGCAGTTCTTC,CASSLGTLTYNEQFF
TRBD1,13,TRBV6-5,TRBJ2-3,once,TGTGCCAGCAGGGTCACAGGGGGAGATACGCAGTATTTT,CASRVTGGDTQYF
TRBD1,12,TRBV6-5,TRBJ1-2,.,TGTGCCAGCAGTTCCAGGGGGGATGGCTACACCTTC,CASSSRGDGYTF
TRBD2,18,TRBV19,TRBJ2-7,.,TGTGCCAGTAGTATAGGTCGGGGGGGCCTGTTGGCGGGAGCCGAGCAGTACTTC,CASSIGRGGLLAGAEQYF
.,14,TRBV5-4,TRBJ2-1,.,TGTGCCAGCAGCTTACAAGGGGTTGGGGATGAGCAGTTCTTC,CASSLQGVGDEQFF
.,12,TRBV24-1,TRBJ2-1,.,TGTGCCACCAGTGATTTGATGGGCCCGCAGTTCTTC,CATSDLMGPQFF
TRBD2,16,TRBV11-3,TRBJ2-1,.,TGTGCCAGCAGCTCGGGACTAGCGGGAGGGCTCAATGAGCAGTTCTTC,CASSSGLAGGLNEQFF
.,14,TRBV19,TRBJ1-2,.,TGTGCCAGTAGAGGGGCAGAAAATAACTATGGCTACACCTTC,CASRGAENNYGYTF
.,17,TRBV6-1,TRBJ2-7,.,TGTGCCAGCAGTAAAGACAGCAGAATTAAAAGCTCCTACGAGCAGTACTTC,CASSKDSRIKSSYEQYF
.,14,TRBV6-1,TRBJ1-4,.,TGTGCCAGCAGTGAAGAAATGACTGACGAAAAACTGTTTTTT,CASSEEMTDEKLFF
.,13,TRBV6-2/TRBV6-3,TRBJ1-5,.,TGTGCCAGCAGTCGGGACAACAATCAGCCCCAGCATTTT,CASSRDNNQPQHF
TRBD1,11,TRBV20-1,TRBJ1-1,.,TGCGTGTCAGGGGGCAGGGGTGAAGCTTTCTTT,CVSGGRGEAFF
TRBD1,16,TRBV24-1,TRBJ2-5,.,TGTGCCACCAGTGATCACCAAAGGACAGGGACAGAGACCCAGTACTTC,CATSDHQRTGTETQYF
TRBD2,18,TRBV6-6,TRBJ2-3,few,TGTGCCAGCAGTCCCGGACTAGCGGGTTCCTCTAGCACAGATACGCAGTATTTT,CASSPGLAGSSSTDTQYF
TRBD2,15,TRBV5-1,TRBJ2-1,.,TGCGCCAGCAGCCCGGGACTAGCGGGAGACAATGAGCAGTTCTTC,CASSPGLAGDNEQFF
TRBD1,15,TRBV7-9,TRBJ2-7,few,TGTGCCAGCAGCTTAGCTGGACAGGGGGAAGACGAGCAGTACTTC,CASSLAGQGEDEQYF
.,17,TRBV4-3,TRBJ2-3,.,TGCGCCAGCAGCCCCGGTCGGACACCCGGGAGCACAGATACGCAGTATTTT,CASSPGRTPGSTDTQYF
TRBD1,14,TRBV28,TRBJ2-1,.,TGTGCCAGCAGTGAGGGGACAGGGAGGTATGAGCAGTTCTTC,CASSEGTGRYEQFF
.,14,TRBV9,TRBJ1-3,.,TGTGCCAGCAGCGTGCAGGGAACCGGAAACACCATATATTTT,CASSVQGTGNTIYF
TRBD1,15,TRBV5-1,TRBJ2-1,.,TGCGCCAGCAGCTTGGCTCAGGGGGCCTACAATGAGCAGTTCTTC,CASSLAQGAYNEQFF
.,15,TRBV5-1,TRBJ2-3,.,TGCGCCAGCAGCTTGGGTGGGGCTCCAACAGATACGCAGTATTTT,CASSLGGAPTDTQYF
.,15,TRBV5-8,TRBJ1-1,once,TGTGCCAGCAGCTTGCTTCGGGGTTGGGGCACTGAAGCTTTCTTT,CASSLLRGWGTEAFF
TRBD1,16,TRBV11-3,TRBJ2-1,few,TGTGCCAGCAGCTTTCTTGGGACAGCCCATGAAGGTGAGCAGTTCTTC,CASSFLGTAHEGEQFF
.,19,TRBV24-1,TRBJ1-5,.,TGTGCCACCAGTGATTTGCAAGAACAGGTACAGCCCGTTTATCAGCCCCAGCATTTT,CATSDLQEQVQPVYQPQHF
TRBD2,16,TRBV11-3,TRBJ2-3,.,TGTGCCAGCAGCTTAGGGGGACTAGCGGGAGCAGATACGCAGTATTTT,CASSLGGLAGADTQYF
.,12,TRBV7-8,TRBJ1-2,.,TGTGCCAGCAGCTTATCCGAGAGGGGCTACACCTTC,CASSLSERGYTF
TRBD2,13,TRBV10-1,TRBJ2-1,.,TGCGCCAGCACTCCGGGACTAGCGGGAAGGCAGTTCTTC,CASTPGLAGRQFF
.,13,TRBV18,TRBJ1-2,.,TGTGCCAGCTCACTGCGGGCCAGTGATGGCTACACCTTC,CASSLRASDGYTF
.,13,TRBV19,TRBJ2-5,few,TGTGCCAGTAGTACGGGGAACCAAGAGACCCAGTACTTC,CASSTGNQETQYF
.,14,TRBV11-2,TRBJ2-3,.,TGTGCCAGCAGCACAGGGTTAAGCACAGATACGCAGTATTTT,CASSTGLSTDTQYF
TRBD1,15,TRBV18,TRBJ2-1,.,TGTGCCAGCTCATCGCGACAGGGTACCTACAATGAGCAGTTCTTC,CASSSRQGTYNEQFF
TRBD1,13,TRBV12-3/TRBV12-4,TRBJ1-1,.,TGTGCCAGCAGGGGACAGGAAAACACTGAAGCTTTCTTT,CASRGQENTEAFF
TRBD1,14,TRBV18,TRBJ2-7,.,TGTGCCAGCTCATCGACAGGGAGTGAGAGGGAGCAGTACTTC,CASSSTGSEREQYF
.,13,TRBV19,TRBJ2-5,.,TGTGCCAGTCGCTTCAGGGACCAAGAGACCCAGTACTTC,CASRFRDQETQYF
.,12,TRBV7-9,TRBJ2-7,once,TGTGCCAGCAGCCATAGCTCCTACGAGCAGTACTTC,CASSHSSYEQYF
.,16,TRBV2,TRBJ2-5,.,TGTGCCAGCAGACCTGGTCGCAGGCTTGAGGGAGAGACCCAGTACTTC,CASRPGRRLEGETQYF
.,12,TRBV11-3,TRBJ2-1,.,TGTGCCAGCAGCCGGGACTTCAATGAGCAGTTCTTC,CASSRDFNEQFF
.,16,TRBV3-1/TRBV3-2,TRBJ1-1,.,TGTGCCAGCAGCCAAGAGGGGCAGAGAATGAACACTGAAGCTTTCTTT,CASSQEGQRMNTEAFF